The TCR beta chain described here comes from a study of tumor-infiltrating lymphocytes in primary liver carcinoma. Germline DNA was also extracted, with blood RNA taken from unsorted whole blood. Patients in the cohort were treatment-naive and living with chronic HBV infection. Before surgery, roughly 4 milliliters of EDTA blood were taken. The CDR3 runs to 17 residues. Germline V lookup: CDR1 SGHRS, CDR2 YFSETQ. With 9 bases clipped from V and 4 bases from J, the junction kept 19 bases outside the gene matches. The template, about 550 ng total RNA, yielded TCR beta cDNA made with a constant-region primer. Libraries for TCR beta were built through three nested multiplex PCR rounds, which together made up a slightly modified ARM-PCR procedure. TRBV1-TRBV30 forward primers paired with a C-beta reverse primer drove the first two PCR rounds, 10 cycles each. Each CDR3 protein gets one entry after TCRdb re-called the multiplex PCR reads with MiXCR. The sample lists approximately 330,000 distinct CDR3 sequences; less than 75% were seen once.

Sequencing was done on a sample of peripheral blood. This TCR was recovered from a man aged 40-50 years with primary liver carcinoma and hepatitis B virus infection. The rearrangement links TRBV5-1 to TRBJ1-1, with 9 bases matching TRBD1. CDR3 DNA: TGCGCCAACAGTTTGTCCCGGGACAGGGTTCGGGGCACTGAAGCTTTCTTT. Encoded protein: CANSLSRDRVRGTEAFF.